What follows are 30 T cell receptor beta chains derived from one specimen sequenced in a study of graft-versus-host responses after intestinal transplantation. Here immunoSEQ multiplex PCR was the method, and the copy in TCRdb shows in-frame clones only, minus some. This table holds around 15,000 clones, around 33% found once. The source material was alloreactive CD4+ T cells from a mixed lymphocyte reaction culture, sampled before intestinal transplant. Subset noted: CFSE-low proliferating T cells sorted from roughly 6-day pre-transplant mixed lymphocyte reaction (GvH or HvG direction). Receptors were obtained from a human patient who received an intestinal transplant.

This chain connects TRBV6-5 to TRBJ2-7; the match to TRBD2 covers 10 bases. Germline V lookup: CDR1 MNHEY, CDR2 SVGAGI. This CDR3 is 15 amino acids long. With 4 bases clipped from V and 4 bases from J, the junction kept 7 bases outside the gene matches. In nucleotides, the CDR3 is TGTGCCAGCAGTTTGAGAGCGGGAGGGCCATACGAGCAGTACTTC. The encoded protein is CASSLRAGGPYEQYF.

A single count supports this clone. CDR3 sequence (DNA): TGCGCCAGCAGCTCCGACAGGGGAAACACCATATATTTT. Translated, it gives CASSSDRGNTIYF. The V and J genes are TRBV5-1 and TRBJ1-3; possible D gene TRBD1, 6 bases. The germline V gene encodes CDR1 SGHRS and CDR2 YFSETQ. This CDR3 region has 13 residues. Trimming took off 3 bases at V and 4 bases at J, with 8 bases between the two ends.

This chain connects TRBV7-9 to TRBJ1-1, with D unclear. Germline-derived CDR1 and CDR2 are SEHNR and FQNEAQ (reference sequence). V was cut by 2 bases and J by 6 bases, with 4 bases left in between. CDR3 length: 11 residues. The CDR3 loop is CASSLRSEAFF. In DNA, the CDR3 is TGTGCCAGCAGCTTAAGGTCTGAAGCTTTCTTT.

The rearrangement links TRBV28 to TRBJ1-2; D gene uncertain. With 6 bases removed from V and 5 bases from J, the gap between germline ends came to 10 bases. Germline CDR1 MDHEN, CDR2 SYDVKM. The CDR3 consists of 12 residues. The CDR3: CASSTLKYGYTF. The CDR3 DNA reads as TGTGCCAGCAGCACCCTGAAATATGGCTACACCTTC.

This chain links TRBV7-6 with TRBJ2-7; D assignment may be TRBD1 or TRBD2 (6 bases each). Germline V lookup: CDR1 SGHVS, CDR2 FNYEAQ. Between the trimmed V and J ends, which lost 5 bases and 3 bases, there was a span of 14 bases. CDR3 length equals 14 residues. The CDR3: CASSPQGGLYEQYF. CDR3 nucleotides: TGTGCCAGCAGCCCCCAAGGGGGGCTCTACGAGCAGTACTTC. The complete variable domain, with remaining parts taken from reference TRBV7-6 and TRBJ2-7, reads GAGVSQSPRYKVTKRGQDVALRCDPISGHVSLYWYRQALGQGPEFLTYFNYEAQQDKSGLPNDRFSAERPEGSISTLTIQRTEQRDSAMYRCASSPQGGLYEQYFGPGTRLTVT.

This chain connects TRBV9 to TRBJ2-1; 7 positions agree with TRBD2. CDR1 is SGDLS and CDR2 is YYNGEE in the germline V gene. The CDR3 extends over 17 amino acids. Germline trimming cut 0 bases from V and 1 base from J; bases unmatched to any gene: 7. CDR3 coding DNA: TGTGCCAGCAGCGTAGAGTGGCTAGCGGAGTCCTACAATGAGCAGTTCTTC. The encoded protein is CASSVEWLAESYNEQFF.

CDR3 coding DNA: TGTGCCAGCAGCCAAGATGTAGGGGTAGTTAATGAAAAACTGTTTTTT. Protein product: CASSQDVGVVNEKLFF. J is TRBJ1-4 and V is TRBV4-2, with D tentatively TRBD1 (5 bases). Trimming pared 0 bases from V and 4 bases from J, leaving 12 bases between. CDR3 length: 16 residues. Germline loops: CDR1 LGHNA, CDR2 YNFKEQ.

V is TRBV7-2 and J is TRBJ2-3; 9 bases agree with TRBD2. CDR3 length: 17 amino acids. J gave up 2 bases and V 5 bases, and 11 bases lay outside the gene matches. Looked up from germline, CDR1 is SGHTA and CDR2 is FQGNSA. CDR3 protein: CASSRRGSGSPTDTQYF. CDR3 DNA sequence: TGTGCCAGCAGCCGCCGCGGTAGCGGGAGTCCCACAGATACGCAGTATTTT.

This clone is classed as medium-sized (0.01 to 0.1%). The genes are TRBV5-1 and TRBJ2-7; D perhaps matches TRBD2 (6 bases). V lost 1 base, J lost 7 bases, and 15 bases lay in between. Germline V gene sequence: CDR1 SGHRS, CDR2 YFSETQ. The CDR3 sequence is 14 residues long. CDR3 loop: CASSLRLVPREQYF. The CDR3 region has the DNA TGCGCCAGCAGCTTGAGACTAGTACCCCGGGAGCAGTACTTC.

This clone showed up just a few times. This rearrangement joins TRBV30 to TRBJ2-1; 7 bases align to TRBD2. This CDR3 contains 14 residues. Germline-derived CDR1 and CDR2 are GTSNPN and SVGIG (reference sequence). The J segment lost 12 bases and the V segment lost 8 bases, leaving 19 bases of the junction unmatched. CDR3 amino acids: CAREAQLVGRSQFF. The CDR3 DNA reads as TGTGCCCGGGAGGCGCAGTTGGTAGGGCGGTCGCAGTTCTTC.

CDR3 coding DNA: TGTGCCAGCAGCTTGGACGCAGGGGGCGATAATTCACCCCTCCACTTT. It codes for CASSLDAGGDNSPLHF. The chain combines TRBV5-8 with TRBJ1-6, with TRBD1 matching over 8 bases. Germline assignment: CDR1 SGHTS and CDR2 YDEGEE. Trimming cost V 0 bases and J 5 bases; bases outside gene matches: 4. This CDR3 contains 16 residues.

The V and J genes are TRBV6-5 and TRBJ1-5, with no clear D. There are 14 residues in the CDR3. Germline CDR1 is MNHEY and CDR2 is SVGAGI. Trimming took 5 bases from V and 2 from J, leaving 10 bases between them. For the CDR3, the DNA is TGTGCCAGCAGTGCCCTTTCGGGCAATCAGCCCCAGCATTTT. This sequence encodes CASSALSGNQPQHF.

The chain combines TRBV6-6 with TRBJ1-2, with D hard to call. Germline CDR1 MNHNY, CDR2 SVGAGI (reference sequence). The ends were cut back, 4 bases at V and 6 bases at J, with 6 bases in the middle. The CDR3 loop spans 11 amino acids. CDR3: CASSFGHGYTF. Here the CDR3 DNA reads TGTGCCAGCAGTTTCGGTCATGGCTACACCTTC.

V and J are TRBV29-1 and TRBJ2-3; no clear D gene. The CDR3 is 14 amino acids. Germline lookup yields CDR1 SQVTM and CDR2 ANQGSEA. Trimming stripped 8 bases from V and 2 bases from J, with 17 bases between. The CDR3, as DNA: TGCAGCACACTGGGAACTACCTTCACAGATACGCAGTATTTT. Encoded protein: CSTLGTTFTDTQYF.

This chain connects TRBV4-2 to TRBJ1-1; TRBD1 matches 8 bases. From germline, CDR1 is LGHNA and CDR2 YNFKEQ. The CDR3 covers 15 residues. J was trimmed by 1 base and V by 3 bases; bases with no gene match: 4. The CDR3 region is CASSQAGTGNTEAFF. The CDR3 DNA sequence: TGTGCCAGCAGCCAGGCCGGGACAGGGAACACTGAAGCTTTCTTT.

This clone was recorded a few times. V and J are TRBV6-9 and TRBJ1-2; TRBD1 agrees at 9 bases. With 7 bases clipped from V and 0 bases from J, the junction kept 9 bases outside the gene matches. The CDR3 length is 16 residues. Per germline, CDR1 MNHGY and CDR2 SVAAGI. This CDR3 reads CASIRLGQGANYGYTF. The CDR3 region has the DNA TGTGCCAGCATACGACTGGGACAGGGCGCTAACTATGGCTACACCTTC.

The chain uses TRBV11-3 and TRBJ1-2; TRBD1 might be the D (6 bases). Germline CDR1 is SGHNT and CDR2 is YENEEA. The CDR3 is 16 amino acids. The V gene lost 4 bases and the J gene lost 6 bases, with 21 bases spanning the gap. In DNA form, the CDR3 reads TGTGCCAGCAGCTCCCGACCTGGGAGGGGACACGATGGCTACACCTTC. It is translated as CASSSRPGRGHDGYTF.

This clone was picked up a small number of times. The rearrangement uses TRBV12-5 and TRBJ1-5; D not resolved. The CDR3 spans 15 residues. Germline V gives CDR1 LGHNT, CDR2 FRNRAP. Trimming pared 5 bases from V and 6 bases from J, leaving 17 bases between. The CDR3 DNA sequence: TGTGCTAGTGGTCCCCCAGGTTGGGTTGGTCAGCCCCAGCATTTT. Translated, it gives CASGPPGWVGQPQHF.

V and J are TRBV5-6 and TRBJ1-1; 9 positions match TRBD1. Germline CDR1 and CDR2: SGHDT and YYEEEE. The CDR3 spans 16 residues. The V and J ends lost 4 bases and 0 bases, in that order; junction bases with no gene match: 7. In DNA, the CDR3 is TGTGCCAGCAGCAGATGGACAGGGGTAATGAACACTGAAGCTTTCTTT. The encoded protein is CASSRWTGVMNTEAFF.

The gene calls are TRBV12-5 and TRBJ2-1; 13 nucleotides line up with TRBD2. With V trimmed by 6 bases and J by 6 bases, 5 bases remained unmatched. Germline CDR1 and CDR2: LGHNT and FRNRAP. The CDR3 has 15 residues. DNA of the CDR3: TGTGCTAGTGGCCCCGGGACTAGCGGGATCAATGAGCAGTTCTTC. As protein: CASGPGTSGINEQFF.

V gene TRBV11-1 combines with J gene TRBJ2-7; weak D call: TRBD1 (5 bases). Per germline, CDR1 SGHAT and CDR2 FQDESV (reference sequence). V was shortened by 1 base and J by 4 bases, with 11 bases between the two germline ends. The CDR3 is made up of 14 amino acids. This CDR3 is CASSLELDRYEQYF. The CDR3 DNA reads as TGTGCCAGCAGCTTAGAACTCGACAGATACGAGCAGTACTTC.

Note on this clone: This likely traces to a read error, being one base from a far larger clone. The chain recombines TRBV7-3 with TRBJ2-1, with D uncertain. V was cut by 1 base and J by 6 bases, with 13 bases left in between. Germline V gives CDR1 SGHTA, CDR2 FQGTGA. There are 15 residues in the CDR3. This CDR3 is CASSLMFSRGNEQFF. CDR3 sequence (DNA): TGTGCCAGCAGCTTAATGTTTAGTAGAGGCAATGAGCAGTTCTTC.

CDR3 sequence reads: CATSRDQGETQYF. CDR3 coding DNA: TGTGCCACCAGCAGAGACCAGGGTGAGACCCAGTACTTC. The chain uses TRBV15 and TRBJ2-5, with a possible D match to TRBD1 (5 bases). The CDR3 is 13 residues long. V dropped 0 bases and J dropped 5 bases, with 7 bases sitting between them. Germline V gene lookup returns CDR1 LNHNV and CDR2 YYDKDF (reference sequence).

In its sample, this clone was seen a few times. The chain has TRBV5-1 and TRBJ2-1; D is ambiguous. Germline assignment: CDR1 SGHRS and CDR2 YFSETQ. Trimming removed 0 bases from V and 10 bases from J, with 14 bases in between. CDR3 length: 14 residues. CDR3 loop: CASSLVRSTSEQFF. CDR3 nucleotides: TGCGCCAGCAGCTTGGTCAGGTCCACGTCCGAGCAGTTCTTC.

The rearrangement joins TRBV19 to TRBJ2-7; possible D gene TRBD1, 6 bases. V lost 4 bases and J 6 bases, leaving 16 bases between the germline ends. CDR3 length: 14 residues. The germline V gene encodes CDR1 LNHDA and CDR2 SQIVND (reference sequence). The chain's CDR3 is CASSTRQAPSEQYF. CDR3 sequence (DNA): TGTGCCAGTAGTACGAGACAGGCCCCCAGCGAGCAGTACTTC. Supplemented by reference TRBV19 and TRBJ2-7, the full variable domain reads DGGITQSPKYLFRKEGQNVTLSCEQNLNHDAMYWYRQDPGQGLRLIYYSQIVNDFQKGDIAEGYSVSREKKESFPLTVTSAQKNPTAFYLCASSTRQAPSEQYFGPGTRLTVT.

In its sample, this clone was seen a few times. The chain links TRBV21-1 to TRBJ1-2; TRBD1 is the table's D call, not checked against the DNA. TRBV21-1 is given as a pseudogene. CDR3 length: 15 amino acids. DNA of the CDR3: TGTGCCAGCAGCAAAAACGACAGGATGAACTATGGCTACACCTTC. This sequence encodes CASSKNDRMNYGYTF.

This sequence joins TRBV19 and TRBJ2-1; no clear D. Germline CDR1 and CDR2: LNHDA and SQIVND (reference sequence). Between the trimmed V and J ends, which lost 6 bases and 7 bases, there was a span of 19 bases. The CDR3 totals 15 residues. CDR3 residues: CASSRGGARSNEQFF. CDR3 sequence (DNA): TGTGCCAGTAGCCGAGGCGGAGCGAGGTCAAATGAGCAGTTCTTC. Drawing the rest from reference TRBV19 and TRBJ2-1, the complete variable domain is DGGITQSPKYLFRKEGQNVTLSCEQNLNHDAMYWYRQDPGQGLRLIYYSQIVNDFQKGDIAEGYSVSREKKESFPLTVTSAQKNPTAFYLCASSRGGARSNEQFFGPGTRLTVL.

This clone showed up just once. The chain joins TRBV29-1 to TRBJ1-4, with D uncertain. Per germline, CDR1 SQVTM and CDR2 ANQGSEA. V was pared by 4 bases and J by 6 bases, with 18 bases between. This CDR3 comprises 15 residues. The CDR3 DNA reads TGCAGCGTTGCGGCTACTGGGAACTTTGATGAAAAACTGTTTTTT. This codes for CSVAATGNFDEKLFF.

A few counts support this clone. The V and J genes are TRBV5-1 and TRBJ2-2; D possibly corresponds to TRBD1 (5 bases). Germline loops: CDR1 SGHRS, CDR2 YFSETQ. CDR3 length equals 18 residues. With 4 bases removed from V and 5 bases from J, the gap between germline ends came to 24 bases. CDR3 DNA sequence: TGCGCCAGCAGCCGATCGACCCAGGGTTTGGTCGTGACCGGGGAGCTGTTTTTT. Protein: CASSRSTQGLVVTGELFF.

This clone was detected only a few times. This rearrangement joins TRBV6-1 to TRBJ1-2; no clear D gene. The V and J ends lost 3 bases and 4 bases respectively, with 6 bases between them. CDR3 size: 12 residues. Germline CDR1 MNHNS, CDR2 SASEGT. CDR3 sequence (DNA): TGTGCCAGCAGTGAGAACGCCTATGGCTACACCTTC. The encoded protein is CASSENAYGYTF.